The clone carrying this T cell receptor beta chain has ten or more counts. The record originates from a study of regulatory T cells in long-lasting Graves disease. According to the study, TCR beta libraries were built with iRepertoire HTBI primers and CDR3-region Arm-PCR. TCRdb reprocessed the multiplex PCR reads with MiXCR, giving one entry per CDR3 protein. This sample carries roughly 430,000 distinct CDR3 sequences, 16% of them seen once, and the ten largest clones take roughly a tenth. Regarding time point: newly diagnosed GD, antithyroid drugs for less than 3 months. Extracted RNA from PBMCs served as the source of the TCR library. Blood from the periphery, 8 to 9.5 milliliters in all, was drawn into EDTA tubes. The CDR3 loop spans 12 amino acids. CDR1 SGHTA and CDR2 FQGNSA come from the germline V gene. The same sample was also studied in work on T cells in Graves' hyperthyroidism and ophthalmopathy.

This TCR was recovered from a woman younger than 45 with Graves disease. Sequencing used peripheral blood mononuclear cells (PBMCs), obtained at new diagnosis, from a patient treated with antithyroid drugs. The chain employs TRBV7-2 and TRBJ2-7; 8 bases match TRBD2. The CDR3: CASGTFPYEQYF. The CDR3 DNA follows: TGTGCTAGCGGGACCTTTCCCTACGAGCAGTACTTC.